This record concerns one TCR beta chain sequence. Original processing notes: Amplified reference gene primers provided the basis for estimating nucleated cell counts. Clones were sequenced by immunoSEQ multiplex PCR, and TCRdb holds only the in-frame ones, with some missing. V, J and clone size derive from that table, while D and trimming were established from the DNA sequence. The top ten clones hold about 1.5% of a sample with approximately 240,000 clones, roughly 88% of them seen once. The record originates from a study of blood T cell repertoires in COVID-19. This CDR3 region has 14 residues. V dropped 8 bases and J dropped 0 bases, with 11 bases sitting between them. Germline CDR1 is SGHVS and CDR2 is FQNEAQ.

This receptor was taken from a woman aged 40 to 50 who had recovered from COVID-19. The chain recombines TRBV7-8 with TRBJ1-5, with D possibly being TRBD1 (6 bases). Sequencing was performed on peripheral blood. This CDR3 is CASADRDSNQPQHF. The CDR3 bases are TGTGCCAGCGCGGACAGAGATAGCAATCAGCCCCAGCATTTT.